The subject of this entry is one T cell receptor beta chain. The specificity of this receptor is unknown. No much larger clone exists at a distance of one base, and base qualities are not known. The TCR beta CDR3 regions were amplified from RNA transcripts. The TCR CDR3 was subjected to a first round of RT-PCR using the HTBI primer set and the Qiagen OneStep RT-PCR kit. Libraries were constructed in a second round of multiplex PCR, after which size selection and purification were carried out. Paired-end sequencing of the libraries was performed with 100 bp reads on an Illumina HiSeq2000. The original methods were these. SOAPnuke was used to process the raw data, with reads discarded if the reads contained adapters or uncalled bases, had a mean Phred below 15, or lacked an exact constant-primer or identifier match. COPE v1.2.5 was used to merge the high-quality paired reads, and each unique nucleotide sequence was defined as a clonotype. Clonotypes were aligned to IMGT TRBV, TRBD and TRBJ reference segments using MiTCR v1.1. The analysis was restricted to V-J combinations with a frequency above 0.0001, which together covered roughly 99% of the repertoires. The TCS score was defined as F50 (clonal expansion) divided by E x V (chaos), with BLOSUM62-based TCRdist calculated between CDR3 peptides within each V-J. Welch's t-statistics and random forest reduced 500 to 650 V-J features to roughly 13, which were used in a naive Bayes classifier (R e1071). Through fastp at Q25 and MiXCR, TCRdb rebuilt clones from the public reads, retaining in-frame beta chains. Rows are combined by CDR3 protein, so each entry shows the most common genes and DNA. These V and J calls originate from TCRdb's pipeline instead of the authors' own analysis. The sample table holds 450,000 to 600,000 distinct CDR3 sequences, of which about 20% were seen once. Roughly 50% of the sample belongs to the ten largest clones.

The CDR3 runs 13 residues from the cysteine to the phenylalanine. This entry keeps only the CDR3 DNA: 39 bases, framed from base 1. The junction shows trimming of 10 bases on V and 7 bases on J, and the gene matches do not reach 7 bases of it. Per the germline V gene, MNHNS is the CDR1 and SASEGT is the CDR2. Ophthalmopathy patients had moderately to severely active disease, with a Clinical Activity Score of 3 or more, a NOSPECS grade of 4 or more, and a disease duration of less than 3 months. Exclusion was applied to patients with uncontrolled infections, other autoimmune diseases, pregnancy or lactation. Diagnoses relied on clinical symptoms, serum thyroxine and TRAb, thyroid ultrasound and orbital computed tomography. Ficoll-Paque density gradient centrifugation was used to isolate PBMCs from 9.5 to 10 ml of fresh peripheral blood. Trizol reagent was used to extract total RNA, and RNA quality was then checked on an Agilent 2100 Bioanalyzer.

These data are taken from a study of T cells in Graves' hyperthyroidism and ophthalmopathy (dated by TCRdb to the late 2010s). Some background on the complete study: Peripheral blood samples were taken at the time of initial diagnosis, prior to any treatment. The paper describes TCR Vbeta CDR3 sequencing of some 130 peripheral blood samples, made up of about 40 ophthalmopathy patients, around 73 hyperthyroidism patients and 17 progressor patients. To identify TCR V-J signatures that set the groups apart, the researchers used a discovery cohort of about a hundred patients, made up of around 40 with Graves' ophthalmopathy and about 60 with stable Graves' hyperthyroidism. The approximately 100 discovery patients were randomly split 7:3 into training and test sets. An independent validation cohort of under 20 hyperthyroidism patients and 15 or so patients who later progressed to ophthalmopathy tested prospective prediction of ophthalmopathy. Following sampling, methimazole starting at 30 mg daily was given to hyperthyroidism patients, and high-dose intravenous methylprednisolone was given to ophthalmopathy patients. The study also compared thyroid tissue and blood T-cell repertoires from about 6 Graves' hyperthyroidism patients. Overall results and qualifications from the work: Sample size was not statistically predetermined, and blinding of investigators to group allocation was not performed. Ophthalmopathy was separated from stable hyperthyroidism by a 13 V-J signature model, with 85% to 90% sensitivity and about 84% specificity obtained in cross-validation and 80%/75% obtained in testing. Blood samples also contained most of the expanded thyroid clonotypes (frequency above 0.001), which suggests that blood repertoires may reflect thyroid immune responses. During validation, the model predicted progression to ophthalmopathy a median of around 6 months ahead of onset, with approximately 71% sensitivity and 72.22% specificity.

Material for sequencing was blood. The V gene is TRBV6-1 and the J gene is TRBJ2-4; TRBD2 aligns with 10 central bases. This clonotype originated in a man in his forties with Graves' ophthalmopathy. This receptor has the CDR3 CATKREGINIQYF. In nucleotide form, the sequence is TGTGCCACTAAGCGGGAGGGGATCAACATTCAGTACTTC.